Each of the 27 T cell receptor beta chains below was sequenced from the same sample in a study of cytomegalovirus exposure and HLA in healthy donors. PCR involved 60 Vbeta and 13 Jbeta primers. Method: immunoSEQ multiplex PCR; TCRdb's copy keeps in-frame clones and lacks some. The sample shows 150,000 to 200,000 clones, around 78% of them seen only once. The sample consisted of PBMCs. Receptor source: a man younger than 40 in good health and CMV-seronegative.

The J gene is TRBJ2-7, the V gene TRBV19, with TRBD2 matching 10 bases. The J segment lost 4 bases and the V segment lost 9 bases, leaving 15 bases of the junction unmatched. The CDR3 has 16 residues. CDR1 LNHDA and CDR2 SQIVND come from the germline V gene (reference sequence). CDR3 in amino acids: CASQKGASGSSYEQYF. For the CDR3, the DNA is TGTGCCAGCCAAAAAGGGGCTAGCGGGAGTTCTTACGAGCAGTACTTC.

This chain uses TRBV11-1 with TRBJ2-7; 7 positions agree with TRBD1. The CDR3 spans 14 residues. Germline V gene sequence: CDR1 SGHAT, CDR2 FQDESV (reference sequence). Trimming removed 6 bases from V and 4 bases from J; junction bases left unmatched: 9. CDR3 DNA sequence: TGTGCCAGCAGTTACCGGGACAGACCATACGAGCAGTACTTC. Translating gives CASSYRDRPYEQYF.

The chain employs TRBV4-1 and TRBJ1-1, with unresolved D. From germline, CDR1 is MGHRA and CDR2 YSYEKL. The CDR3 sequence is 14 residues long. Trimming pared 2 bases from V and 4 bases from J, leaving 11 bases between. The CDR3: CASSQIGRVTEAFF. DNA of the CDR3: TGCGCCAGCAGCCAAATTGGGAGAGTCACTGAAGCTTTCTTT.

Points on this clone: At one end, the junction sequence differs from germline, possibly due to a read error. This rearrangement joins TRBV28 to TRBJ1-3, with 8 bases identical to TRBD1. The CDR3 length is 16 residues. Germline V lookup: CDR1 MDHEN, CDR2 SYDVKM. The CDR3 loop is CASSLWTGVTGNTVYF. DNA for the CDR3: TGTGCCAGCAGTTTATGGACAGGGGTCACTGGAAACACCGTATATTTT.

The rearrangement links TRBV6-1 to TRBJ2-1, with 14 bases that match TRBD2. This CDR3 is 14 amino acids long. V shed 7 bases, J shed 9 bases, and the junction held 5 bases outside the gene matches. Germline V gene sequence: CDR1 MNHNS, CDR2 SASEGT. CDR3 coding DNA: TGTGCCAGCACCACGGGACTAGCGGGAGTTGAGCAGTTCTTC. Amino acid sequence: CASTTGLAGVEQFF.

This clone was seen only a few times. The chain is built from TRBV27 and TRBJ1-5; D is perhaps TRBD1 (5 bases). V gave up 0 bases and J gave up 4 bases, with 10 bases separating them. Germline lookup yields CDR1 MNHEY and CDR2 SMNVEV (reference sequence). CDR3 length: 15 residues. The DNA of the CDR3 is TGTGCCAGCAGTTTATCGGGGACTCCAAATCAGCCCCAGCATTTT. This sequence encodes CASSLSGTPNQPQHF.

This chain uses TRBV2 with TRBJ2-4; TRBD1 is a possible D gene (6 bases). Trimming shortened V by 2 bases and J by 7 bases, and 9 bases separated the two germline ends. This CDR3 comprises 13 residues. Looked up from germline, CDR1 is SNHLY and CDR2 is FYNNEI. CDR3 in amino acids: CASSEMQGNIQYF. In DNA form, the CDR3 reads TGTGCCAGCAGTGAAATGCAGGGGAACATTCAGTACTTC.

The chain is built from TRBV4-1 and TRBJ2-2; 8 positions match TRBD1. The CDR3 loop spans 16 amino acids. Germline V gene lookup returns CDR1 MGHRA and CDR2 YSYEKL. V lost 0 bases, J lost 7 bases, and 7 bases stayed unmatched. CDR3 in amino acids: CASSQDVPGGFGELFF. The CDR3 DNA sequence: TGCGCCAGCAGCCAAGATGTCCCAGGGGGCTTCGGGGAGCTGTTTTTT.

The chain combines TRBV19 with TRBJ1-1; a weak D match, TRBD1 (6 bases). CDR3 length equals 15 residues. Germline CDR1 is LNHDA and CDR2 is SQIVND (reference sequence). Deletions cut 4 bases from V and 2 bases from J, with 14 bases between. CDR3 in DNA: TGTGCCAGTAGTACTTGGACAGCCCTCAACACTGAAGCTTTCTTT. Amino acids: CASSTWTALNTEAFF. Together with reference TRBV19 and TRBJ1-1, the CDR3 gives the full variable domain: DGGITQSPKYLFRKEGQNVTLSCEQNLNHDAMYWYRQDPGQGLRLIYYSQIVNDFQKGDIAEGYSVSREKKESFPLTVTSAQKNPTAFYLCASSTWTALNTEAFFGQGTRLTVV.

This clone has a single count. The rearrangement uses TRBV5-4 and TRBJ2-7; possible D gene TRBD1, 6 bases. V was pared by 4 bases and J by 2 bases, with 13 bases between. The germline CDR1 and CDR2 sequences are SGHNT and YYREEE (reference sequence). CDR3 size: 14 residues. CDR3 residues: CASSLGQSPYEQYF. Written as DNA, the CDR3 is TGTGCCAGCAGCCTCGGACAGTCACCCTACGAGCAGTACTTC.

This clone appeared a few times. CDR3 amino acids: CASSVELASDNEQFF. Here the CDR3 DNA reads TGTGCCAGCAGCGTAGAACTAGCGAGCGACAATGAGCAGTTCTTC. The gene calls are TRBV9 and TRBJ2-1; 7 bases align to TRBD2. The CDR3 has 15 amino acids. With 0 bases clipped from V and 5 bases from J, the junction kept 5 bases outside the gene matches. Germline CDR1 reads SGDLS; CDR2 reads YYNGEE. The whole variable domain, filled in from reference TRBV9 and TRBJ2-1, reads DSGVTQTPKHLITATGQRVTLRCSPRSGDLSVYWYQQSLDQGLQFLIQYYNGEERAKGNILERFSAQQFPDLHSELNLSSLELGDSALYFCASSVELASDNEQFFGPGTRLTVL.

CDR3 nucleotides: TGTGCCAGCAGCTTAAAGGGGGCCAGAGCAGATACGCAGTATTTT. Translated: CASSLKGARADTQYF. This chain joins TRBV11-1 and TRBJ2-3; 7 bases are a match to TRBD1. Germline assignment: CDR1 SGHAT and CDR2 FQDESV (reference sequence). With 2 bases clipped from V and 4 bases from J, the junction kept 6 bases outside the gene matches. This CDR3 contains 15 residues.

V usage is TRBV30 and J usage is TRBJ1-3; D not certain. Germline V CDR1 and CDR2: GTSNPN, SVGIG (reference sequence). The CDR3 runs to 13 residues. The V gene lost 2 bases and the J gene lost 0 bases, with 5 bases spanning the gap. Here the CDR3 DNA reads TGTGCCTGGAGTCCGGGCTCTGGAAACACCATATATTTT. Translating it yields CAWSPGSGNTIYF. The complete variable domain, with remaining parts taken from reference TRBV30 and TRBJ1-3, reads SQTIHQWPATLVQPVGSPLSLECTVEGTSNPNLYWYRQAAGRGLQLLFYSVGIGQISSEVPQNLSASRPQDRQFILSSKKLLLSDSGFYLCAWSPGSGNTIYFGEGSWLTVV.

CDR3 loop: CASRESYNEQFF. CDR3 DNA: TGTGCCAGCAGGGAGTCCTACAATGAGCAGTTCTTC. The chain uses TRBV9 and TRBJ2-1; no definite D call. Trimming removed 5 bases at V and 1 base at J, with 4 bases between. Germline loops: CDR1 SGDLS, CDR2 YYNGEE. This CDR3 has 12 amino acids.

The chain employs TRBV4-1 and TRBJ1-1; possibly TRBD1 for D (5 bases). CDR1 and CDR2 (germline): MGHRA, YSYEKL. The length of the CDR3 is 15 residues. V was pared by 1 base and J by 2 bases, with 11 bases between. CDR3 sequence (DNA): TGCGCCAGCAGCCAAGGACAGCGAGGTAACACTGAAGCTTTCTTT. Its protein product is CASSQGQRGNTEAFF.

This clone was counted only a few times. The chain uses TRBV5-1 and TRBJ1-5, with 11 bases aligning to TRBD1. This CDR3 spans 15 amino acids. Germline V gene sequence: CDR1 SGHRS, CDR2 YFSETQ. Losses at the gene ends were 4 bases for V and 5 bases for J; bases not matched to a gene: 5. For the CDR3, the DNA is TGCGCCAGCAGCCTAGGACAGGGGGCCCATCAGCCCCAGCATTTT. This encodes CASSLGQGAHQPQHF.

The chain employs TRBV14 and TRBJ2-2; D unclear. Trimming took off 3 bases at V and 4 bases at J, with 15 bases between the two ends. The CDR3 has 16 residues. CDR1 and CDR2 from the germline V gene are SGHDN and FVKESK. CDR3 DNA sequence: TGTGCCAGCAGCCAGGAGACCCCGATGGGCACCGGGGAGCTGTTTTTT. Encoded protein: CASSQETPMGTGELFF.

The rearrangement joins TRBV11-2 to TRBJ1-2; D gene uncertain. The CDR3 runs 14 residues. The ends were cut back, 2 bases at V and 2 bases at J, with 9 bases in the middle. Germline V gives CDR1 SGHAT, CDR2 FQNNGV. The DNA for the CDR3 is TGTGCCAGCAGCTTACCGGGTGACAACTATGGCTACACCTTC. Its protein is CASSLPGDNYGYTF.

The chain links TRBV7-9 to TRBJ2-7, with TRBD2 matching over 9 bases. V was clipped by 1 base and J by 7 bases; unmatched bases: 2. CDR3 size: 13 residues. Germline values: CDR1 SEHNR, CDR2 FQNEAQ (reference sequence). This CDR3 reads CASSLVAGVEQYF. DNA for the CDR3: TGTGCCAGCAGCTTAGTAGCGGGAGTTGAGCAGTACTTC.

The chain links TRBV18 to TRBJ1-5; D gene unclear. In germline, CDR1 is KGHSH, CDR2 LQKENI. This CDR3 is 14 amino acids long. Trimming shortened V by 4 bases and J by 4 bases, and 11 bases separated the two germline ends. The CDR3: CASSQAGRNQPQHF. Here the CDR3 DNA reads TGTGCCAGCTCACAGGCTGGGAGAAATCAGCCCCAGCATTTT.

The sample holds one count of this clone. This chain connects TRBV10-1 to TRBJ2-2; 12 bases align to TRBD2. Germline V gives CDR1 WNHNN, CDR2 SYGVQD (reference sequence). After removal of 3 bases from V and 8 bases from J, the junction contained 4 bases not matched to a gene. CDR3 length: 15 residues. In DNA, the CDR3 is TGCGCCAGCAGTGAACTAGCGGGAGGCGCGGGGGAGCTGTTTTTT. Translation gives CASSELAGGAGELFF.

Comment on this clone: The CDR3 ends on some other residue instead of the conserved phenylalanine or tryptophan, so this is likely a read error. The DNA is left out, because the CDR3 cannot be placed on it with certainty; the CDR3 is given as TCRdb lists it. The J gene is TRBJ2-7, the V gene TRBV6-4; the table's D call of TRBD1 was not tested on the DNA. The germline CDR1 and CDR2 sequences are MRHNA and SNTAGT. The CDR3 is 11 residues long, ends included. Here the CDR3 reads CASRSGQGGYL.

The chain is built from TRBV19 and TRBJ1-2; 7 bases are a match to TRBD1. The CDR3 loop spans 14 amino acids. V trimming: 5 bases; J trimming: 7 bases; junction bases outside the gene matches: 10. CDR1 is LNHDA, CDR2 SQIVND, per germline (reference sequence). The CDR3, as DNA: TGTGCCAGTAGTCCCGACAGGGTGGTCGGTGGCTACACCTTC. Translated: CASSPDRVVGGYTF.

V usage is TRBV5-4 and J usage is TRBJ2-7, with 8 bases aligning to TRBD1. The CDR3 has 15 residues. Germline V gene sequence: CDR1 SGHNT, CDR2 YYREEE (reference sequence). J gave up 7 bases and V 4 bases, and 13 bases lay outside the gene matches. The CDR3 loop reads CASSRGTGPQGEQYF. The CDR3 DNA reads TGTGCCAGCAGCCGCGGGACAGGACCACAAGGGGAGCAGTACTTC. The entire variable domain, with the rest obtained from reference TRBV5-4 and TRBJ2-7, is as follows: ETGVTQSPTHLIKTRGQQVTLRCSSQSGHNTVSWYQQALGQGPQFIFQYYREEENGRGNFPPRFSGLQFPNYSSELNVNALELDDSALYLCASSRGTGPQGEQYFGPGTRLTVT.

The genes are TRBV28 and TRBJ2-3, with TRBD2 identical over 8 bases. This CDR3 is 15 amino acids long. J was trimmed by 2 bases and V by 6 bases; bases with no gene match: 7. CDR1 is MDHEN, CDR2 SYDVKM, per germline. The CDR3 DNA sequence: TGTGCCAGCAGCAAAACGGGAGGGAACACAGATACGCAGTATTTT. Translation gives CASSKTGGNTDTQYF.

V gene TRBV27 combines with J gene TRBJ2-7, with 10 bases identical to TRBD1. CDR1 and CDR2 from the germline V gene are MNHEY and SMNVEV (reference sequence). The CDR3 is made up of 15 amino acids. J was trimmed by 7 bases and V by 5 bases; bases with no gene match: 11. CDR3 nucleotide sequence: TGTGCCAGCAGTCGACCCGGGACAGGGGCTCATGAGCAGTACTTC. It yields the protein CASSRPGTGAHEQYF.

The chain links TRBV11-1 to TRBJ2-5; 7 bases match TRBD1. Germline V CDR1 and CDR2: SGHAT, FQDESV (reference sequence). The CDR3 extends over 13 amino acids. CDR3 bases: TGTGCTACGTCGGGACAGTTAAAAGAGACCCAGTACTTC. It yields the protein CATSGQLKETQYF.